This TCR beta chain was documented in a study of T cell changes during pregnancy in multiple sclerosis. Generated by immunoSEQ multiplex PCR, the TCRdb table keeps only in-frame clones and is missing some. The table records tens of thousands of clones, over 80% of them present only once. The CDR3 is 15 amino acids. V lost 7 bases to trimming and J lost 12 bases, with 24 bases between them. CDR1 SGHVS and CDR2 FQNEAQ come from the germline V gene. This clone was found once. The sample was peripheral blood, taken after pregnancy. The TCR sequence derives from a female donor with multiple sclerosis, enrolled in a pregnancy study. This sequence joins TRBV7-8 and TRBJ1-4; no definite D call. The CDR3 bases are TGTGCCAGCACCCGAGGGAGGTCTGGGCGAGTCGAACTGTTTTTT. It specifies CASTRGRSGRVELFF.